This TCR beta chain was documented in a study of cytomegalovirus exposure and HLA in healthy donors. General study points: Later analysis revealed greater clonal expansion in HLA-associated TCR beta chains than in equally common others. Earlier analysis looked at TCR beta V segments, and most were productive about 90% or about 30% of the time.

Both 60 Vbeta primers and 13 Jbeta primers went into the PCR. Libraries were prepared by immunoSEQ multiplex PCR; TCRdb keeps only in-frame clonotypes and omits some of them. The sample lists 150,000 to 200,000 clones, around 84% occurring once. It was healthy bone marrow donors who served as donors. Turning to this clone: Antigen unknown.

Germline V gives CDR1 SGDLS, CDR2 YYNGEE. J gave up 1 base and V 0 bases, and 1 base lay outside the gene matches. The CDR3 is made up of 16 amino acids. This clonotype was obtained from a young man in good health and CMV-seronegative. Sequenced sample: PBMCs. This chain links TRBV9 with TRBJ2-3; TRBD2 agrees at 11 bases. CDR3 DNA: TGTGCCAGCAGCGTAGCACTAGCGGGGGGCACAGATACGCAGTATTTT. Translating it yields CASSVALAGGTDTQYF.